Presented here are 9 T cell receptor beta chains from one specimen sequenced in a study of OX40 agonist ivuxolimab in advanced cancers. The assay was immunoSEQ multiplex PCR, and TCRdb's table has in-frame clones only and misses some. The table has under 60,000 clones, roughly 90% seen once. This specimen consisted of CD4+ or CD8+ T cells sorted from blood, obtained in a trial of the OX40 agonist ivuxolimab. The receptor source for this set is an adult with an advanced solid tumor such as melanoma, head and neck, liver or kidney cancer.

The V and J genes are TRBV11-2 and TRBJ1-2, with no clear D. This CDR3 has 13 amino acids. Between the trimmed V and J ends, which lost 3 bases and 6 bases, there was a span of 11 bases. The germline V gene encodes CDR1 SGHAT and CDR2 FQNNGV. The CDR3 DNA follows: TGTGCCAGCAGCTTTCGGAATTCGAATGGCTACACCTTC. Residues: CASSFRNSNGYTF.

This chain links TRBV5-8 with TRBJ2-2, with D tentatively TRBD2 (6 bases). Germline V gene data show CDR1 as SGHTS and CDR2 as YDEGEE. This CDR3 comprises 15 residues. V was cut by 2 bases and J by 6 bases, with 14 bases left in between. CDR3 sequence reads: CASSFTGTGAGELFF. The CDR3 DNA follows: TGTGCCAGCAGCTTTACCGGGACTGGCGCCGGGGAGCTGTTTTTT.

The rearrangement uses TRBV27 and TRBJ1-1; D unclear. Germline lookup yields CDR1 MNHEY and CDR2 SMNVEV (reference sequence). The CDR3 loop spans 13 amino acids. Trimming stripped 9 bases from V and 0 bases from J, with 11 bases between. The CDR3 DNA sequence: TGTGCCAGTTCTCTACTCATGAACACTGAAGCTTTCTTT. Protein product: CASSLLMNTEAFF.

The rearrangement joins TRBV27 to TRBJ1-1; D is possibly TRBD1 (6 bases). CDR1 and CDR2 (germline): MNHEY, SMNVEV (reference sequence). The CDR3 consists of 13 residues. The V gene lost 5 bases and the J gene lost 6 bases, with 13 bases spanning the gap. CDR3 amino acids: CASSTGPGAEAFF. CDR3 bases: TGTGCCAGCAGTACAGGGCCGGGGGCTGAAGCTTTCTTT.

This chain joins TRBV6-6 and TRBJ2-1; D is unclear. Germline assignment: CDR1 MNHNY and CDR2 SVGAGI (reference sequence). Deletions cut 2 bases from V and 7 bases from J, with 9 bases between. There are 13 residues in the CDR3. The DNA of the CDR3 is TGTGCCAGCAGTTACCTCCAGCTGAATGAGCAGTTCTTC. Protein sequence: CASSYLQLNEQFF.

V is TRBV11-2 and J is TRBJ2-7; 10 bases map to TRBD2. Germline V gene lookup returns CDR1 SGHAT and CDR2 FQNNGV. V trimming: 5 bases; J trimming: 3 bases; junction bases outside the gene matches: 4. The CDR3 is made up of 14 amino acids. The CDR3: CASSTGLAVYEQYF. In nucleotides, the CDR3 is TGTGCCAGCAGCACAGGACTAGCGGTCTACGAGCAGTACTTC.

The J gene is TRBJ1-1, the V gene TRBV4-1; TRBD1 aligns across 8 bases. The CDR3 runs 15 residues. With 1 base clipped from V and 4 bases from J, the junction kept 5 bases outside the gene matches. Germline V gene data show CDR1 as MGHRA and CDR2 as YSYEKL. Written as DNA, the CDR3 is TGCGCCAGCAGCCAAGCAGGGGGCGATGGCACTGAAGCTTTCTTT. The encoded protein is CASSQAGGDGTEAFF.

This clone came up once. The chain employs TRBV9 and TRBJ1-1; D gene uncertain. Deletions cut 0 bases from V and 3 bases from J, with 9 bases between. The CDR3 is 14 residues long. The germline gives CDR1 SGDLS, CDR2 YYNGEE. CDR3 protein: CASSVDGVHTEAFF. The DNA of the CDR3 is TGTGCCAGCAGCGTAGACGGGGTGCACACTGAAGCTTTCTTT.

The table lists this clone with a few counts. V and J are TRBV29-1 and TRBJ1-2; possibly TRBD1 for D (5 bases). The CDR3 totals 15 residues. The germline CDR1 and CDR2 sequences are SQVTM and ANQGSEA. V lost 3 bases to trimming and J lost 5 bases, with 19 bases between them. In DNA, the CDR3 is TGCAGCGTTGACAGGGAAAGCAACTACGATTATGGCTACACCTTC. Its translation is CSVDRESNYDYGYTF. Together with reference TRBV29-1 and TRBJ1-2, the CDR3 gives the full variable domain: SAVISQKPSRDICQRGTSLTIQCQVDSQVTMMFWYRQQPGQSLTLIATANQGSEATYESGFVIDKFPISRPNLTFSTLTVSNMSPEDSSIYLCSVDRESNYDYGYTFGSGTRLTVV.